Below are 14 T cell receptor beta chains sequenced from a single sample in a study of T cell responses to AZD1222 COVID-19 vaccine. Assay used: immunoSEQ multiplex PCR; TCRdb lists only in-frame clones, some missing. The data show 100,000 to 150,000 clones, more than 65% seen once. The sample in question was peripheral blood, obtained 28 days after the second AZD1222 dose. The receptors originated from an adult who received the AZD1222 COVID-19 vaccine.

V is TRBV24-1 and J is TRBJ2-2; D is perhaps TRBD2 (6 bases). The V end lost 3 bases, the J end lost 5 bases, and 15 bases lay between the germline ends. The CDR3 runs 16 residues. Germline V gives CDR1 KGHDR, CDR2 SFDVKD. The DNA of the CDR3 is TGTGCCACCAGTGATCCCGGACTAATTTTAACCGGGGAGCTGTTTTTT. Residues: CATSDPGLILTGELFF.

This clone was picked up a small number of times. This CDR3 is CASSNSRQETQYF. The CDR3 DNA follows: TGTGCCAGTAGTAACTCGCGGCAAGAGACCCAGTACTTC. The V gene is TRBV19, the J gene TRBJ2-5, with D uncertain. V was pared by 4 bases and J by 2 bases, with 8 bases between. Germline CDR1 and CDR2: LNHDA and SQIVND (reference sequence). The CDR3 covers 13 residues.

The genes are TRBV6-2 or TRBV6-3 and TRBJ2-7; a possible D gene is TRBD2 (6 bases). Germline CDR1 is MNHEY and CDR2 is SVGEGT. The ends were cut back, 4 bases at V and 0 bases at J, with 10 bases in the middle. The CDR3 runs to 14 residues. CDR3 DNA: TGTGCCAGCAGTTTCCCGGGACTCTCCTACGAGCAGTACTTC. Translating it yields CASSFPGLSYEQYF.

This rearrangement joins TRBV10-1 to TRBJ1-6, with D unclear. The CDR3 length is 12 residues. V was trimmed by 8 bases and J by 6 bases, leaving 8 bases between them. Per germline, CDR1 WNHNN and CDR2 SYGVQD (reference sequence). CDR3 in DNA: TGCGCCAGCGGACGGCTTAATTCACCCCTCCACTTT. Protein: CASGRLNSPLHF.

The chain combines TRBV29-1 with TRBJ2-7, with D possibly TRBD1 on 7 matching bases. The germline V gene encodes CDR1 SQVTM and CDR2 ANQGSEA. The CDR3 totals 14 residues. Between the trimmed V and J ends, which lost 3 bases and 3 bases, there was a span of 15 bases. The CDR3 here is CSVDSTGTGYEQYF. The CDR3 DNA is TGCAGCGTTGACTCGACAGGGACTGGCTACGAGCAGTACTTC.

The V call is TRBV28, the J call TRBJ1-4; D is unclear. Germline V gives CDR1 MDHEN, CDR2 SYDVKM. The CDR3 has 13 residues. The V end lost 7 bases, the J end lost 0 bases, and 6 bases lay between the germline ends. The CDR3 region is CASTPSTNEKLFF. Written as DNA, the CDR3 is TGTGCCAGCACTCCATCAACTAATGAAAAACTGTTTTTT.

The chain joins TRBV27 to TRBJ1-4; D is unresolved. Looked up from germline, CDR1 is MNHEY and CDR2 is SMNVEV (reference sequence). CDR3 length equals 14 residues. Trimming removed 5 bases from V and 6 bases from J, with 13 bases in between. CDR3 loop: CASSPTGRYEKLFF. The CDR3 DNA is TGTGCCAGCAGTCCAACCGGGAGATATGAAAAACTGTTTTTT.

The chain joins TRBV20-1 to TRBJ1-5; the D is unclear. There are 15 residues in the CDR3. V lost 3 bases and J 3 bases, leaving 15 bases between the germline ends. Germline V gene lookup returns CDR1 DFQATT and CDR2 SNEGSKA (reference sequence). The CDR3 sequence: CSASRSRQVNQPQHF. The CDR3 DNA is TGCAGTGCTAGTCGCAGCAGGCAGGTCAATCAGCCCCAGCATTTT.

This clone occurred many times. The CDR3 is CASGWNSNSPLHF. As DNA, the CDR3 is TGTGCCAGTGGTTGGAACAGCAATTCACCCCTCCACTTT. This chain joins TRBV19 and TRBJ1-6; D not resolved. Germline V CDR1 and CDR2: LNHDA, SQIVND (reference sequence). The germline V and J ends were trimmed by 8 bases and 7 bases, with 12 bases remaining between them. The CDR3 is 13 amino acids.

The CDR3 is CASSPQGGNTEAFF. The CDR3 nucleotides are TGTGCCAGCAGCCCCCAGGGGGGGAACACTGAAGCTTTCTTT. J is TRBJ1-1 and V is TRBV28, with 7 bases aligning to TRBD1. The V gene's germline CDR1 is MDHEN and CDR2 SYDVKM. V was pared by 6 bases and J by 1 base, with 5 bases of the junction left unmatched. The CDR3 sequence is 14 residues long. The full variable domain, rest sourced from reference TRBV28 and TRBJ1-1, is DVKVTQSSRYLVKRTGEKVFLECVQDMDHENMFWYRQDPGLGLRLIYFSYDVKMKEKGDIPEGYSVSREKKERFSLILESASTNQTSMYLCASSPQGGNTEAFFGQGTRLTVV.

CDR3 coding DNA: TGCGCCAGCAGCTTGGTCCAGACCTCCTACGAGCAGTACTTC. Amino acid sequence: CASSLVQTSYEQYF. The chain employs TRBV5-1 and TRBJ2-7; D uncertain. CDR3 length: 14 amino acids. Per the germline V gene, CDR1 is SGHRS and CDR2 is YFSETQ. The germline V and J ends were trimmed by 0 bases and 0 bases, with 7 bases remaining between them.

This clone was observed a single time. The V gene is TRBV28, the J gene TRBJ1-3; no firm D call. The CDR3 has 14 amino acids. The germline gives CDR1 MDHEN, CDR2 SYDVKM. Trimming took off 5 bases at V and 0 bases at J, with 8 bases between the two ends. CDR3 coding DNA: TGTGCCAGCAGTACGAGGTTCTCTGGAAACACCATATATTTT. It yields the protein CASSTRFSGNTIYF.

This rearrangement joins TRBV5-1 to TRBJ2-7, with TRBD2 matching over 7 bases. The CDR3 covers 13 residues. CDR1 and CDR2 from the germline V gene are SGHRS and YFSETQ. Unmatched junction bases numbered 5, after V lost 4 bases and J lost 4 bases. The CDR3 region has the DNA TGCGCCAGCAGCACGGGAGGTGGATACGAGCAGTACTTC. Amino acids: CASSTGGGYEQYF.

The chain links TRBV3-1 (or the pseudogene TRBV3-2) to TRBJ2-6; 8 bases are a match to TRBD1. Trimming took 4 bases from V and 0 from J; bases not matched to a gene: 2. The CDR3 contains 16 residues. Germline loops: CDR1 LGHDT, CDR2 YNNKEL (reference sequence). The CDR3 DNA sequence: TGTGCCAGCAGCCGACAGGGGCCCTCTGGGGCCAACGTCCTGACTTTC. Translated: CASSRQGPSGANVLTF.